These 24 T cell receptor beta chains share one sample of origin, sequenced in a study of T cells in Graves' hyperthyroidism and ophthalmopathy. Amplified TCR beta CDR3 regions came from RNA transcripts. Using the HTBI primer set, a first-round RT-PCR was run on the TCR CDR3. TCRdb independently ran MiXCR on the multiplex PCR reads; one entry per CDR3 protein. The table shows some 350,000 distinct CDR3 sequences, with approximately 19% occurring only once. Sequencing was done on a sample of blood. These receptors were taken from a woman younger than 30 with Graves' hyperthyroidism.

This clonotype was recorded many times. Relative to the germline gene, one junction end is altered; a read error may explain this. The chain is built from TRBV5-1 and TRBJ1-2; TRBD1 agrees at 7 bases. Germline CDR1 and CDR2: SGHRS and YFSETQ. The CDR3 length is 14 residues. CDR3 in DNA: TGCGTCAGCAGCTCGGGACAGCTCAACTATGGCTACACCTTC. Translation gives CVSSSGQLNYGYTF.

This clonotype was found many times. This chain joins TRBV28 and TRBJ1-5; a weak D match, TRBD1 (5 bases). CDR3 length: 16 amino acids. V lost 7 bases and J lost 3, with 19 bases in between. Germline CDR1 MDHEN, CDR2 SYDVKM. As DNA, the CDR3 is TGTGCCAGCACCGCGGTGGGGGATAGGAACAATCAGCCCCAGCATTTT. It encodes CASTAVGDRNNQPQHF.

This clonotype has ten or more counts. The chain has TRBV7-9 and TRBJ2-7; perhaps D is TRBD1 or TRBD2 (6 bases each). The CDR3 totals 14 residues. The germline V gene has CDR1 SEHNR and CDR2 FQNEAQ (reference sequence). V gave up 5 bases and J gave up 5 bases, with 16 bases separating them. CDR3 nucleotide sequence: TGTGCCAGCAGCCACGGTAGGGGGGCGGACGAGCAGTACTTC. Protein sequence: CASSHGRGADEQYF.

J is TRBJ1-1 and V is TRBV7-2; weak D call: TRBD1 (5 bases). The ends were cut back, 4 bases at V and 3 bases at J, with 15 bases in the middle. Germline V lookup: CDR1 SGHTA, CDR2 FQGNSA. CDR3 size: 15 residues. The CDR3 sequence is CASSSARARYTEAFF. In DNA, the CDR3 is TGTGCCAGCAGCTCCGCCAGGGCGCGGTACACTGAAGCTTTCTTT.

This clonotype was picked up many times. V and J are TRBV6-1 and TRBJ2-1; D is undetermined. Trimming cost V 8 bases and J 2 bases, with 16 bases left between them. Looked up from germline, CDR1 is MNHNS and CDR2 is SASEGT. CDR3 length equals 15 residues. The CDR3 region is CASLTSLVAYNEQFF. The CDR3 DNA reads TGTGCCAGCCTTACCAGTCTCGTCGCCTACAATGAGCAGTTCTTC.

This clonotype was seen at least ten times. The chain has TRBV30 and TRBJ1-1, with no clear D. Germline V gene data show CDR1 as GTSNPN and CDR2 as SVGIG (reference sequence). The V gene lost 0 bases and the J gene lost 1 base, with 15 bases spanning the gap. This CDR3 has 16 residues. The CDR3 spells CAWSVGWAGSNTEAFF. In nucleotides, the CDR3 is TGTGCCTGGAGTGTTGGGTGGGCAGGCTCGAACACTGAAGCTTTCTTT.

This clonotype was detected many times. The chain links TRBV28 to TRBJ1-2; 8 nucleotides align to TRBD1. This CDR3 has 14 amino acids. V shed 3 bases and J 5 bases; nucleotides not matched to a gene: 5. CDR1 is MDHEN, CDR2 SYDVKM, per germline. The CDR3 region has the DNA TGTGCCAGCAGTTTGACAGGGGCAGCGTATGGCTACACCTTC. This sequence encodes CASSLTGAAYGYTF.

At least ten counts were recorded for this clonotype. V is TRBV7-9 and J is TRBJ1-1, with D perhaps TRBD1 (5 bases). Germline V CDR1 and CDR2: SEHNR, FQNEAQ (reference sequence). V was cut by 3 bases and J by 9 bases, with 14 bases left in between. CDR3 length: 13 residues. The CDR3 DNA reads as TGTGCCAGCAGCTTGTCGGGGGGAGGGCAAGCTTTCTTT. This sequence encodes CASSLSGGGQAFF.

This clonotype was observed at least ten times. The chain carries TRBV11-2 and TRBJ2-7; 8 nucleotides match TRBD1. Germline V gene sequence: CDR1 SGHAT, CDR2 FQNNGV. With 5 bases clipped from V and 5 bases from J, the junction kept 14 bases outside the gene matches. This CDR3 has 16 residues. The chain's CDR3 is CASSGWGTGPVDEQYF. The CDR3 DNA follows: TGTGCCAGCAGCGGTTGGGGGACAGGCCCAGTCGACGAGCAGTACTTC.

With respect to this clonotype: Given a much more abundant clone one base away, this may be a read error. V gene TRBV12-3 or TRBV12-4 combines with J gene TRBJ1-2; D possibly corresponds to TRBD1 (5 bases). Trimming took 5 bases from V and 8 from J, leaving 9 bases between them. The CDR3 is 11 amino acids. The DNA for the CDR3 is TGTGCCAGCAGTCGGAGGGGCGGCTACACCTTC. Translated: CASSRRGGYTF.

The chain uses TRBV4-2 and TRBJ2-5; the match to TRBD2 covers 10 bases. The length of the CDR3 is 15 residues. Germline values: CDR1 LGHNA, CDR2 YNFKEQ. The V gene end was trimmed by 4 bases and the J gene end by 5 bases; junction bases not matched to a gene: 7. The CDR3 protein is CASSPQSGGVETQYF. The CDR3 DNA follows: TGTGCCAGCAGCCCTCAGAGCGGGGGGGTGGAGACCCAGTACTTC.

This clonotype occurred many times. This chain uses TRBV14 with TRBJ1-5; D ambiguous. The CDR3 length is 16 residues. Germline values: CDR1 SGHDN, CDR2 FVKESK. With 0 bases removed from V and 0 bases from J, the gap between germline ends came to 9 bases. In DNA, the CDR3 is TGTGCCAGCAGCCAAGATCGTGCGGATAGCAATCAGCCCCAGCATTTT. Translating it yields CASSQDRADSNQPQHF.

In its sample, this clonotype was seen many times. The rearrangement joins TRBV6-2 or TRBV6-3 to TRBJ2-1; 15 bases fit TRBD2. This CDR3 is 15 amino acids long. CDR1 MNHEY and CDR2 SVGEGT come from the germline V gene. The J segment lost 10 bases and the V segment lost 4 bases, leaving 5 bases of the junction unmatched. In nucleotides, the CDR3 is TGTGCCAGCAGTTCCCGGACTAGCGGGGGGGACGAGCAGTTCTTC. It encodes CASSSRTSGGDEQFF.

This clonotype was seen ten or more times. The chain joins TRBV6-2 or TRBV6-3 to TRBJ1-2, with 9 bases identical to TRBD1. This CDR3 spans 15 amino acids. Germline loops: CDR1 MNHEY, CDR2 SVGEGT. V lost 6 bases, J lost 8 bases, and 13 bases stayed unmatched. The CDR3 DNA is TGTGCCAGCAGGTTATTGGGACAGGGATCCGACGGCTACACCTTC. Translated: CASRLLGQGSDGYTF.

This clonotype was detected many times. The V gene is TRBV18, the J gene TRBJ1-1; D is unclear. This CDR3 has 14 amino acids. The ends were cut back, 3 bases at V and 1 base at J, with 9 bases in the middle. In germline, CDR1 is KGHSH, CDR2 LQKENI. The CDR3 spells CASSPAGKNTEAFF. The CDR3 nucleotides read TGTGCCAGCTCACCCGCAGGAAAGAACACTGAAGCTTTCTTT.

Comments on this clonotype: A read error is possible here, since a much larger clone lies one base away. The rearrangement joins TRBV4-2 to TRBJ2-7; weak D call: TRBD1 (5 bases). V was trimmed by 4 bases and J by 3 bases, leaving 19 bases between them. Germline V CDR1 and CDR2: LGHNA, YNFKEQ. This CDR3 region has 16 residues. CDR3 protein: CASSLADSAGFYEQYF. The CDR3 nucleotides are TGTGCCAGCAGCCTGGCTGACAGCGCCGGTTTCTACGAGCAGTACTTC.

This clonotype appeared a few times. V gene TRBV18 combines with J gene TRBJ2-7; D unclear. Germline V gene sequence: CDR1 KGHSH, CDR2 LQKENI. The CDR3 runs 15 residues. The germline V and J ends were trimmed by 6 bases and 3 bases, with 18 bases remaining between them. In DNA form, the CDR3 reads TGTGCCAGCTCCCCTAGGGTGAGAGAGTACTACGAGCAGTACTTC. Its protein is CASSPRVREYYEQYF. Variable domain in full (rest from reference TRBV18 and TRBJ2-7): NAGVMQNPRHLVRRRGQEARLRCSPMKGHSHVYWYRQLPEEGLKFMVYLQKENIIDESGMPKERFSAEFPKEGPSILRIQQVVRGDSAAYFCASSPRVREYYEQYFGPGTRLTVT.

In this sample, this clonotype turned up many times. J is TRBJ2-7 and V is TRBV9; 7 bases line up with TRBD1. The CDR3 loop spans 15 amino acids. Per germline, CDR1 SGDLS and CDR2 YYNGEE. With 0 bases clipped from V and 7 bases from J, the junction kept 10 bases outside the gene matches. The CDR3 nucleotides read TGTGCCAGCAGCGTAGGGCCACAGGGGTTTGGGGAGCAGTACTTC. This translates into CASSVGPQGFGEQYF.

The V call is TRBV11-1, the J call TRBJ2-2, with 8 bases lining up with TRBD1. The V gene's germline CDR1 is SGHAT and CDR2 FQDESV (reference sequence). This CDR3 contains 16 residues. V lost 11 bases to trimming and J lost 0 bases; unmatched junction nucleotides: 11. The CDR3 loop reads CAATPTGDSNTGELFF. CDR3 sequence (DNA): TGTGCCGCTACACCGACAGGGGACTCGAACACCGGGGAGCTGTTTTTT.

The chain is built from TRBV7-8 and TRBJ2-5; D might be TRBD1 (5 bases). Trimming took 5 bases from V and 2 from J, leaving 21 bases between them. The CDR3 sequence is 17 residues long. CDR1 is SGHVS and CDR2 is FQNEAQ in the germline V gene. In nucleotides, the CDR3 is TGTGCCAGCAGCACGCGGCCCGGACAAGGGGTACAAGAGACCCAGTACTTC. Translated, it gives CASSTRPGQGVQETQYF.

The chain carries TRBV7-2 and TRBJ1-2, with D unclear. The CDR3 is 14 amino acids. With 5 bases removed from V and 5 bases from J, the gap between germline ends came to 15 bases. Looked up from germline, CDR1 is SGHTA and CDR2 is FQGNSA. Here the CDR3 reads CASSRITTPYGYTF. CDR3 sequence (DNA): TGTGCCAGCAGCCGTATAACGACCCCATATGGCTACACCTTC.

This clonotype was seen at least ten times. The rearrangement uses TRBV6-1 and TRBJ2-7, with 10 bases identical to TRBD1. This CDR3 region has 16 residues. Germline CDR1 reads MNHNS; CDR2 reads SASEGT. V trimming: 3 bases; J trimming: 3 bases; junction bases outside the gene matches: 8. The CDR3 region is CASSDLRTGGIYEQYF. CDR3 coding DNA: TGTGCCAGCAGTGACCTTCGGACAGGGGGAATCTACGAGCAGTACTTC.

In this sample, this clonotype turned up many times. The chain uses TRBV7-9 and TRBJ2-4, with 11 bases aligning to TRBD2. The CDR3 extends over 14 amino acids. Germline CDR1 SEHNR, CDR2 FQNEAQ (reference sequence). The J segment lost 6 bases and the V segment lost 3 bases, leaving 1 base of the junction unmatched. CDR3 sequence: CASSFGTSGNIQYF. The CDR3 coding sequence is TGTGCCAGCAGCTTCGGGACTAGCGGAAACATTCAGTACTTC.

This clonotype has at least ten counts. The chain has TRBV7-2 and TRBJ2-5; the D gene could be TRBD1 or TRBD2 (5 bases each). CDR3 length equals 16 residues. The V gene lost 0 bases and the J gene lost 9 bases, with 20 bases spanning the gap. Per germline, CDR1 SGHTA and CDR2 FQGNSA. The CDR3 DNA follows: TGTGCCAGCAGCTTAGCAACTCCCGGGACGGTGGTGGCCCAGTACTTC. Its translation is CASSLATPGTVVAQYF.